The 13 T cell receptor beta chains below all came from one sample that was sequenced in a study of blood T cell repertoires in COVID-19. Clones were read by immunoSEQ multiplex PCR, and TCRdb kept only the in-frame ones, dropping some. The repertoire consists of about 300,000 clones, with around nine tenths occurring once and the leading ten covering about 1.2%. Sequenced sample: peripheral blood. Receptors originate from a man aged 65-85 years with acute or convalescent COVID-19.

The chain employs TRBV10-3 and TRBJ1-3, with a possible D match to TRBD1 (6 bases). The CDR3 consists of 17 residues. CDR1 ENHRY and CDR2 SYGVKD come from the germline V gene. V shed 0 bases and J shed 1 base, with 13 bases lying between them. CDR3 amino acids: CAISESKYTGSGNTIYF. CDR3 nucleotides: TGTGCCATCAGTGAGTCGAAATATACAGGGTCTGGAAACACCATATATTTT.

This chain connects TRBV28 to TRBJ1-5; 7 bases agree with TRBD1. The V gene's germline CDR1 is MDHEN and CDR2 SYDVKM. The J segment lost 2 bases and the V segment lost 6 bases, leaving 10 bases of the junction unmatched. This CDR3 contains 16 residues. CDR3 sequence: CASRVTGDYGNQPQHF. The CDR3 DNA reads as TGTGCCAGCAGGGTAACAGGGGATTATGGCAATCAGCCCCAGCATTTT.

V usage is TRBV27 and J usage is TRBJ1-6; D remains ambiguous. This CDR3 spans 14 amino acids. In germline, CDR1 is MNHEY, CDR2 SMNVEV (reference sequence). V lost 6 bases, J lost 7 bases, and 13 bases lay in between. The CDR3 reads CASRLEGLNSPLHF. The DNA of the CDR3 is TGTGCCAGCAGACTGGAGGGTCTAAATTCACCCCTCCACTTT.

This chain links TRBV27 with TRBJ2-3; D not resolved. V was clipped by 3 bases and J by 0 bases, with 16 bases between them. The CDR3 spans 17 residues. Germline loops: CDR1 MNHEY, CDR2 SMNVEV (reference sequence). The CDR3 here is CASSLPRSVYSTDTQYF. Here the CDR3 DNA reads TGTGCCAGCAGTTTGCCCCGATCAGTATACAGCACAGATACGCAGTATTTT.

The CDR3 protein is CSASRLSNQPQHF. The CDR3 DNA sequence: TGCAGTGCTAGTCGTCTTAGCAATCAGCCCCAGCATTTT. The chain recombines TRBV20-1 with TRBJ1-5; D gene ambiguous. V lost 3 bases and J 0 bases, leaving 6 bases between the germline ends. This CDR3 has 13 amino acids. Germline-derived CDR1 and CDR2 are DFQATT and SNEGSKA (reference sequence).

CDR3 region: CASSATENSPLHF. CDR3 nucleotides: TGTGCCAGCAGCGCGACAGAAAATTCACCCCTCCACTTT. The chain uses TRBV7-9 and TRBJ1-6; perhaps TRBD1 as D (5 bases). Germline V CDR1 and CDR2: SEHNR, FQNEAQ (reference sequence). Between the trimmed V and J ends, which lost 5 bases and 7 bases, there was a span of 9 bases. The CDR3 covers 13 residues.

DNA of the CDR3: TGTGCCAGCAGCTTAGCCCAGGACTACTCCTACGAGCAGTACTTC. Protein sequence: CASSLAQDYSYEQYF. The chain has TRBV7-2 and TRBJ2-7; tentatively, D is TRBD2 (6 bases). V was trimmed by 0 bases and J by 0 bases, leaving 9 bases between them. The CDR3 is made up of 15 amino acids. Germline CDR1 is SGHTA and CDR2 is FQGNSA.

This clone occurred many times. The V gene is TRBV11-2, the J gene TRBJ2-5; 10 positions agree with TRBD2. The V segment lost 2 bases and the J segment 5 bases; nucleotides outside the gene matches: 5. Germline values: CDR1 SGHAT, CDR2 FQNNGV. This CDR3 is 15 amino acids long. The CDR3 protein is CASSLSSGSGETQYF. CDR3 DNA sequence: TGTGCCAGCAGCTTATCTAGCGGGAGTGGCGAGACCCAGTACTTC.

The genes are TRBV6-5 and TRBJ1-5; 7 nucleotides line up with TRBD1. V shed 4 bases and J 1 base; nucleotides not matched to a gene: 4. Germline V gene sequence: CDR1 MNHEY, CDR2 SVGAGI. This CDR3 is built from 15 residues. The CDR3 bases are TGTGCCAGCAGTTCCCTACAGGGGAGCAATCAGCCCCAGCATTTT. Amino acids: CASSSLQGSNQPQHF.

The chain links TRBV19 to TRBJ1-6, with 8 bases fitting TRBD1. This CDR3 is 16 amino acids long. Trimming at V came to 6 bases and at J to 10 bases, leaving 14 bases not matched to a gene. From germline, CDR1 is LNHDA and CDR2 SQIVND (reference sequence). DNA for the CDR3: TGTGCCAGTAGCGCCAGGTTGACAGGGGTCGGATCACCCCTCCACTTT. The encoded protein is CASSARLTGVGSPLHF.

This chain joins TRBV2 and TRBJ1-5, with D perhaps TRBD1 (6 bases). Trimming took 2 bases from V and 2 from J, leaving 13 bases between them. Looked up from germline, CDR1 is SNHLY and CDR2 is FYNNEI. The CDR3 is 16 residues long. The CDR3 DNA is TGTGCCAGCAGTGAACCTACAGGGTTGGGCAATCAGCCCCAGCATTTT. It encodes CASSEPTGLGNQPQHF.

V is TRBV24-1 and J is TRBJ2-3; tentative D call: TRBD1 (6 bases). Germline V gene data show CDR1 as KGHDR and CDR2 as SFDVKD. V shed 3 bases and J shed 2 bases, with 11 bases lying between them. This CDR3 has 15 amino acids. In DNA, the CDR3 is TGTGCCACCAGTGATCCGAGGACAGTCACAGATACGCAGTATTTT. Translated: CATSDPRTVTDTQYF.

The chain carries TRBV3-1 (or the pseudogene TRBV3-2) and TRBJ1-2; no reliable D call. Per germline, CDR1 LGHDT and CDR2 YNNKEL (reference sequence). CDR3 length: 14 amino acids. V was trimmed by 2 bases and J by 4 bases, leaving 11 bases between them. CDR3 protein: CASSQYEGPYGYTF. In DNA, the CDR3 is TGTGCCAGCAGCCAATATGAGGGTCCCTATGGCTACACCTTC.